A selection of T cell receptor beta chains follows, all from one sample in a study of spatial heterogeneity in lung cancer. TCRdb recomputed calls from the 5' RACE reads with MiXCR, one row per CDR3 protein. This repertoire shows about 1,700 distinct CDR3 sequences, approximately 19% found once; its top ten account for about half. The input for sequencing was PBMCs, taken at follow-up. These receptors all come from a male donor with early-stage non-small cell lung cancer. The CDR3 runs from the conserved cysteine through the conserved F or W. Each record gives: CDR3 length, D gene, clone size, V gene, J gene, CDR3 DNA, CDR3 protein. The D gene is left open where the match is weak. The size of a clone is reported for some rows only, either as once, few or many, or as a class for expanded clones.

11	-	medium-sized	TRBV5-5	TRBJ2-7	TGTGCCAGCAGCCCCGGAGAGGAGCAGTACTTC	CASSPGEEQYF
16	TRBD1	few	TRBV28	TRBJ2-2	TGTGCCAGCAGTTCTACCGGGACAGGAAACACCGGGGAGCTGTTTTTT	CASSSTGTGNTGELFF
14	-	-	TRBV12-3/TRBV12-4	TRBJ2-2	TGTGCCAGCAGTCGAGCGGGCCGGACCGGGGAGCTGTTTTTT	CASSRAGRTGELFF
15	-	medium-sized	TRBV5-1	TRBJ1-2	TGCGCCAGCAGCTTGGCCATGGTACCGGACGGTGGCTACACCTTC	CASSLAMVPDGGYTF
14	-	-	TRBV19	TRBJ2-7	TGTGCCAGTAGTATCTCTCCAGGGACCAACGAGCAGTACTTC	CASSISPGTNEQYF
13	-	medium-sized	TRBV28	TRBJ2-7	TGTGCCAGCAGCCCTTCCGGGGCTGGCGAGCAGTACTTC	CASSPSGAGEQYF
10	-	many	TRBV30	TRBJ1-1	TGTGCCTGGCAAGGGACTGAAGCTTTCTTT	CAWQGTEAFF
15	-	medium-sized	TRBV28	TRBJ2-7	TGTGCCAGCCGCTCCGGCAGGGGAGGGTTTGAGGAGCAGTACTTC	CASRSGRGGFEEQYF
13	-	many	TRBV7-6	TRBJ2-3	TGTGCCAGCAGCTTAGGGGGGCCAGATACGCAGTATTTT	CASSLGGPDTQYF
15	-	-	TRBV6-5	TRBJ2-7	TGTGCCAGCAGCCTTGACACGAGGGTAACCTACGAGCAGTACTTC	CASSLDTRVTYEQYF
17	-	many	TRBV2	TRBJ2-1	TGTGCCAGCAGCGATCCCGGACAGGGAGGGACCTACAATGAGCAGTTCTTC	CASSDPGQGGTYNEQFF
13	-	-	TRBV30	TRBJ2-2	TGTGCCTGGAAGGGAGTCGCGTCCGGGGAGCTGTTTTTT	CAWKGVASGELFF
14	TRBD1	medium-sized	TRBV6-5	TRBJ2-7	TGTGCCAGCAGTTACGGGACAGGGCGCTACGAGCAGTACTTC	CASSYGTGRYEQYF
14	-	many	TRBV6-5	TRBJ2-3	TGTGCCAGCAGGGAAAGTGGGGGGGCTTCGACGCAGTATTTT	CASRESGGASTQYF
14	-	large	TRBV25-1	TRBJ2-7	TGTGCCAGCAGTCCATGGACAAGCTCCTACGAGCAGTACTTC	CASSPWTSSYEQYF
13	-	-	TRBV21-1	TRBJ1-2	TGTGCCAGCAGCAAACAGGGCCGATATGGCTACACCTTC	CASSKQGRYGYTF
11	-	-	TRBV6-6	TRBJ1-2	TGTGCCAGCAGTTACAGTAACGGCTACACCTTC	CASSYSNGYTF
12	-	-	TRBV30	TRBJ1-2	TGTGCCTGGAAGTACCCTACGGATGGCTACACCTTC	CAWKYPTDGYTF
13	TRBD1	medium-sized	TRBV6-1	TRBJ2-7	TGTGCCAGCAGTGAACGGGACAGGGACGAGCAGTACTTC	CASSERDRDEQYF
15	TRBD1	-	TRBV9	TRBJ1-2	TGTGCCAGCAGCGTCCGGACAGGGGGCAACTATGGCTACACCTTC	CASSVRTGGNYGYTF
19	TRBD1	many	TRBV13	TRBJ1-3	TGTGCCAGCAGCTCCCGGACGCAGGGGGCTACCAGCTCTGGAAACACCATATATTTT	CASSSRTQGATSSGNTIYF
15	TRBD1	few	TRBV5-1	TRBJ2-1	TGCGCCAGCAGCTTCACAGGGGGAAGGTCGAATGAGCAGTTCTTC	CASSFTGGRSNEQFF
15	TRBD1	few	TRBV7-9	TRBJ2-1	TGTGCCAGCAGCCGATCAGGGGGCTCCTACAATGAGCAGTTCTTC	CASSRSGGSYNEQFF
14	TRBD2	once	TRBV28	TRBJ2-1	TGTGCCAGCGTGACGAGCGGGGGGCACAATGAGCAGTTCTTC	CASVTSGGHNEQFF
17	TRBD2	few	TRBV5-1	TRBJ2-3	TGCGCCAGCAGCCTCCGGACTAGCGGGAGCCCCACAGATACGCAGTATTTT	CASSLRTSGSPTDTQYF
15	-	medium-sized	TRBV12-3/TRBV12-4	TRBJ2-1	TGTGCCAGCAGCCTGGGGGCAGGGGCCTACAATGAGCAGTTCTTC	CASSLGAGAYNEQFF
17	TRBD2	many	TRBV5-4	TRBJ2-2	TGTGCCAGCAGCAAAACACTAGCGGGGATTAACACCGGGGAGCTGTTTTTT	CASSKTLAGINTGELFF
13	TRBD2	large	TRBV27	TRBJ2-7	TGTGCCAGCAGTTTTAAGATCGGGGGGGAGCAGTACTTC	CASSFKIGGEQYF
17	TRBD2	-	TRBV5-1	TRBJ2-2	TGCGCCAGCAGCTTAGGACTAGCGGGGTCAATTACCGGGGAGCTGTTTTTT	CASSLGLAGSITGELFF
15	TRBD2	-	TRBV12-3/TRBV12-4	TRBJ2-3	TGTGCCAGCAGTTTAGCGGGGGGGGTGACAGATACGCAGTATTTT	CASSLAGGVTDTQYF
15	-	many	TRBV28	TRBJ1-2	TGTGCCAGCAGTCCCCGCAGGTTTGACAGCTATGGCTACACCTTC	CASSPRRFDSYGYTF
15	-	few	TRBV5-1	TRBJ1-5	TGCGCCAGCAGCTTGGTCGGGGGTAGCAATCAGCCCCAGCATTTT	CASSLVGGSNQPQHF
15	TRBD2	large	TRBV15	TRBJ2-5	TGTGCCACCAGCACCCGGGGGGGGGTCGAAGAGACCCAGTACTTC	CATSTRGGVEETQYF
18	TRBD2	medium-sized	TRBV7-2	TRBJ2-1	TGTGCCAGCAGCTTAAGGGTACTAGCGGACCGCTCCTACAATGAGCAGTTCTTC	CASSLRVLADRSYNEQFF
14	-	-	TRBV3-1	TRBJ1-2	TGTGCCAGCAGCCAACTCTCCCAGGGACATGGCTACACCTTC	CASSQLSQGHGYTF
14	-	many	TRBV28	TRBJ2-2	TGTGCCTCCAGTGGGTTTCGAAGCACCGGGGAGCTGTTTTTT	CASSGFRSTGELFF
13	-	-	TRBV6-5	TRBJ2-1	TGTGCCAGCAGGTGGACAGTTTACAATGAGCAGTTCTTC	CASRWTVYNEQFF
13	-	many	TRBV9	TRBJ2-1	TGTGCCAGCAGTCCCCAGCCCCAGAATGAGCAGTTCTTC	CASSPQPQNEQFF
12	TRBD1	medium-sized	TRBV9	TRBJ1-6	TGTGCCAGCAGCCCCGGGACAGGGCCCCTCCACTTT	CASSPGTGPLHF
14	-	few	TRBV24-1	TRBJ2-1	TGTGCCACCTCCCCCGGGACAACCTACAATGAGCAGTTCTTC	CATSPGTTYNEQFF
15	-	many	TRBV12-3/TRBV12-4	TRBJ2-7	TGTGCCAGCAGTTTACTTGCGGGGCTCCCCTACGAGCAGTACTTC	CASSLLAGLPYEQYF
12	-	medium-sized	TRBV29-1	TRBJ1-1	TGCAGCGTTGGGAGGCAGAGGACTGAAGCTTTCTTT	CSVGRQRTEAFF
13	-	many	TRBV7-6	TRBJ2-5	TGTGCCAGCAGCTTAGATCTGGAAGAGACCCAGTACTTC	CASSLDLEETQYF
14	-	many	TRBV28	TRBJ2-2	TGTGCCAGCAGTCCAACAATTATGCTCGGGGAGCTGTTTTTT	CASSPTIMLGELFF
12	-	many	TRBV29-1	TRBJ1-1	TGCAGCGGGACTTCGGACGTACCTGAAGCTTTCTTT	CSGTSDVPEAFF
13	TRBD1	many	TRBV2	TRBJ1-2	TGTGCCAGCAGCGTGGACAGGGCAGGGGGCTACACCTTC	CASSVDRAGGYTF